This is a list of T cell receptor beta chains from one sample in a study of a mutant IDH1 vaccine in newly diagnosed glioma. Some clones are missing from TCRdb's copy, which holds only in-frame ones; the method was immunoSEQ multiplex PCR. The sample comprises 30,000 to 40,000 clones, roughly 92% of which are singletons, and 15% to 20% rests with the top ten. Sample: PBMCs, taken from a glioma patient treated with radiotherapy, temozolomide or both. Every receptor here comes from a young man with glioma. CDR3s include the opening cysteine and the closing phenylalanine or tryptophan. A D gene is named only where the DNA matches it firmly. Clone size, where shown, is once, few, many, or a class for clones that have expanded.

d_gene | j_gene | abundance | v_gene | CDR3nt | CDR3aa
NA | TRBJ1-4 | NA | TRBV10-2 | TGCGCCAGCAGTGATGGTGAAAAACTGTTTTTT | CASSDGEKLFF
NA | TRBJ1-1 | NA | TRBV4-3 | TGCGCCAGCAGCCAAGATAGGGGTTACACTGAAGCTTTCTTT | CASSQDRGYTEAFF
NA | TRBJ1-1 | NA | TRBV7-8 | TGTGCCAGCAGCTTACGGGGGAGCGCTGAAGCTTTCTTT | CASSLRGSAEAFF
TRBD2 | TRBJ2-1 | NA | TRBV10-1 | TGCGCCAGCAGTGAAGGGACTAGCGGGAGCTCCTACAATGAGCAGTTCTTC | CASSEGTSGSSYNEQFF
NA | TRBJ2-7 | NA | TRBV30 | TGTGCCTGGAGTTCCACGAAGTTAAACGAGCAGTACTTC | CAWSSTKLNEQYF
NA | TRBJ1-1 | NA | TRBV29-1 | TGCAGCGCTGCCGACAGTGAAGCTTTCTTT | CSAADSEAFF
TRBD2 | TRBJ2-1 | once | TRBV13 | TGTGCCAGCAGCCCGGGACTAGCGGGAGTTACCTACAATGAGCAGTTCTTC | CASSPGLAGVTYNEQFF
TRBD1 | TRBJ1-1 | NA | TRBV7-2 | TGTGCCAGCAGCTTAGGCTCAGGGGGGGGCGGTGAAGCTTTCTTT | CASSLGSGGGGEAFF
TRBD1 | TRBJ2-7 | NA | TRBV7-2 | TGTGCCAGCAGCCCTGACAGGGGGCTTTACGAGCAGTACTTC | CASSPDRGLYEQYF
NA | TRBJ2-3 | few | TRBV29-1 | TGCAGCGTTGACGGACCTCGGGTCGCAGATACGCAGTATTTT | CSVDGPRVADTQYF
NA | TRBJ2-6 | NA | TRBV4-2 | TGTGCCAGCAGCCAAGAATGGCTGAGCTCTGGGGCCAACGTCCTGACTTTC | CASSQEWLSSGANVLTF
TRBD1 | TRBJ2-5 | NA | TRBV11-2 | TGTGCCAGCAGCTTAGAGGGACAGGGGGGAGAGACCCAGTACTTC | CASSLEGQGGETQYF
NA | TRBJ2-1 | NA | TRBV7-2 | TGTGCCAGCAGCTTTAGCGGCGATGGCGGGTGGGATGAGCAGTTCTTC | CASSFSGDGGWDEQFF
NA | TRBJ1-4 | NA | TRBV27 | TGTGCCAGCAGTTTAAGGGACCCCCTCGGAGAAAAACTGTTTTTT | CASSLRDPLGEKLFF
TRBD2 | TRBJ2-3 | NA | TRBV7-6 | TGTGCCAGCAGCTTCGGACTAGCACAAACTAGCACAGATACGCAGTATTTT | CASSFGLAQTSTDTQYF